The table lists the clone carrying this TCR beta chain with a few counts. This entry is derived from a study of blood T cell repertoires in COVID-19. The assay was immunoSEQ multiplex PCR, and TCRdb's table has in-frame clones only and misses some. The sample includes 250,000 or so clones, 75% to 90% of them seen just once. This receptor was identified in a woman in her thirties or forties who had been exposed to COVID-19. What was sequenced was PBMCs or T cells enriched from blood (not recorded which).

DNA for the CDR3: TGCGCCAGCAGCCAAGGGAGGGGTAACACTGAAGCTTTCTTT. This translates into CASSQGRGNTEAFF. The chain couples TRBV4-1 to TRBJ1-1; a weak D match, TRBD1 (5 bases). V was shortened by 1 base and J by 2 bases, with 8 bases between the two germline ends. CDR1 MGHRA and CDR2 YSYEKL come from the germline V gene. There are 14 residues in the CDR3.